In this sample, the clone carrying this TCR beta chain turned up many times. The length of the CDR3 is 16 residues. The germline V gene encodes CDR1 LGHNA and CDR2 YNFKEQ. Trimming pared 3 bases from V and 5 bases from J, leaving 14 bases between. Authors' methods: Reference gene primer amplification gave nucleated cell count estimates. Method: immunoSEQ multiplex PCR; TCRdb's copy keeps in-frame clones and lacks some. That table furnishes V, J and clone size, whereas the DNA furnished D and trimming. In the table there are about 290,000 clones, roughly 86% of which are singletons. The data originate from a study of blood T cell repertoires in COVID-19. Study details: From the United States, Italy and Spain came samples of acute and convalescent COVID-19. T cells, B-cell-depleted T cells, or PBMCs supplied cDNA or gDNA.

Enrolment of Seattle patients took place during active infection, and they were followed longitudinally. Sequences were obtained from peripheral blood. This TCR was recovered from a woman in her twenties or thirties with COVID-19, enrolled during active disease. J is TRBJ1-6 and V is TRBV4-2, with a tentative D call TRBD1 (5 bases). This CDR3 reads CASSHDQGRDNSPLHF. In DNA, the CDR3 is TGTGCCAGCAGCCACGACCAGGGTAGGGATAATTCACCCCTCCACTTT.